The 20 T cell receptor beta chains below come from one sample, sequenced in a study of control samples from healthy donors and cancer patients. Assay: immunoSEQ multiplex PCR; the TCRdb copy retains only in-frame clones and omits some. The repertoire holds roughly 170,000 clones, around 92% seen once, with about 2.1% in the top ten. Material: blood. The source is a woman between 40 and 55 years old in good health.

The chain uses TRBV6-5 and TRBJ2-7; no clear D. The V gene's germline CDR1 is MNHEY and CDR2 SVGAGI. The CDR3 is 15 residues long. V lost 6 bases, J lost 2 bases, and 17 bases lay in between. CDR3 amino acids: CASRTEALGTYEQYF. CDR3 DNA sequence: TGTGCCAGCAGAACCGAGGCCCTCGGCACCTACGAGCAGTACTTC.

This chain connects TRBV10-1 to TRBJ2-1, with a tentative D call TRBD2 (5 bases). V shed 0 bases and J shed 5 bases, with 11 bases lying between them. CDR3 length equals 15 residues. The germline CDR1 and CDR2 sequences are WNHNN and SYGVQD (reference sequence). In nucleotides, the CDR3 is TGCGCCAGCAGTGAGTCGGGGAGTGGTAACAATGAGCAGTTCTTC. Protein sequence: CASSESGSGNNEQFF.

In DNA, the CDR3 is TGTGCCACCAGCAGAGATGTAATTAACTATGGCTACACCTTC. Translation: CATSRDVINYGYTF. V gene TRBV15 combines with J gene TRBJ1-2; no reliable D call. Germline V lookup: CDR1 LNHNV, CDR2 YYDKDF (reference sequence). The CDR3 is made up of 14 amino acids. The ends were cut back, 0 bases at V and 1 base at J, with 6 bases in the middle.

The gene calls are TRBV10-2 and TRBJ1-5; unclear D gene. V was cut by 7 bases and J by 0 bases, with 7 bases left in between. Per germline, CDR1 WSHSY and CDR2 SAAADI. This CDR3 spans 13 amino acids. The CDR3 loop reads CASKRDSNQPQHF. The CDR3 bases are TGCGCCAGCAAAAGGGATAGCAATCAGCCCCAGCATTTT.

The rearrangement joins TRBV4-2 to TRBJ2-7; D gene uncertain. The CDR3 loop spans 15 amino acids. Per the germline V gene, CDR1 is LGHNA and CDR2 is YNFKEQ. The germline V and J ends were trimmed by 0 bases and 5 bases, with 14 bases remaining between them. CDR3 bases: TGTGCCAGCAGCCAAGATTGGGCAGAAAGTAACGAGCAGTACTTC. This translates into CASSQDWAESNEQYF.

This chain uses TRBV9 with TRBJ1-4; 7 bases fit TRBD1. The germline CDR1 and CDR2 sequences are SGDLS and YYNGEE. The CDR3 sequence is 15 residues long. Trimming cost V 3 bases and J 4 bases; bases outside gene matches: 6. The DNA for the CDR3 is TGTGCCAGCAGCGCCGGGGACAGCCTTAATGAAAAACTGTTTTTT. It encodes CASSAGDSLNEKLFF.

The gene calls are TRBV4-1 and TRBJ2-2; tentative D call: TRBD1 (5 bases). This CDR3 comprises 18 residues. V lost 1 base to trimming and J lost 0 bases, with 15 bases between them. The germline CDR1 and CDR2 sequences are MGHRA and YSYEKL. The CDR3, as DNA: TGCGCCAGCAGCCAAGGAACCTTCAAAGGGGCGAACACCGGGGAGCTGTTTTTT. This encodes CASSQGTFKGANTGELFF.

This sequence joins TRBV6-6 and TRBJ2-5; the match to TRBD2 covers 7 bases. CDR1 MNHNY and CDR2 SVGAGI come from the germline V gene (reference sequence). After removal of 1 base from V and 3 bases from J, the junction contained 8 bases not matched to a gene. CDR3 length: 16 residues. The CDR3 DNA follows: TGTGCCAGCAGTTACTTGAGGCAGCGGGGAAAAGAGACCCAGTACTTC. It encodes CASSYLRQRGKETQYF.

The rearrangement links TRBV28 to TRBJ1-5; D ambiguous. Germline assignment: CDR1 MDHEN and CDR2 SYDVKM. Trimming pared 7 bases from V and 7 bases from J, leaving 17 bases between. The CDR3 totals 14 residues. CDR3 coding DNA: TGTGCCAGCAAGGAGGGAACGAGGTTCCAGCCCCAGCATTTT. Translating it yields CASKEGTRFQPQHF.

V and J are TRBV5-1 and TRBJ2-1; D possibly matches TRBD1 or TRBD2 (6 bases each). The V gene's germline CDR1 is SGHRS and CDR2 YFSETQ. The length of the CDR3 is 16 residues. Trimming left V 2 bases short and J 4 bases short, with 16 bases between. The CDR3 region has the DNA TGCGCCAGCAGCTTTTCGGGGGCACTACTTTACAATGAGCAGTTCTTC. It is translated as CASSFSGALLYNEQFF.

The rearrangement links TRBV6-5 to TRBJ2-5, with 7 bases fitting TRBD2. V gave up 4 bases and J gave up 5 bases; unmatched junction bases: 4. The CDR3 is 13 residues long. Germline CDR1 is MNHEY and CDR2 is SVGAGI. In DNA form, the CDR3 reads TGTGCCAGCAGTTGGGGGAGGGTGGAGACCCAGTACTTC. It encodes CASSWGRVETQYF.

The rearrangement joins TRBV10-2 to TRBJ2-5; no clear D gene. V was shortened by 6 bases and J by 5 bases, with 16 bases between the two germline ends. Germline CDR1 is WSHSY and CDR2 is SAAADI. The CDR3 loop spans 14 amino acids. The CDR3 reads CASSPGRLGETQYF. In DNA, the CDR3 is TGCGCCAGCAGCCCCGGACGACTTGGGGAGACCCAGTACTTC.

The chain joins TRBV25-1 to TRBJ1-2, with TRBD1 as a possible D gene (5 bases). Trimming took 1 base from V and 0 from J, leaving 12 bases between them. The CDR3 has 16 amino acids. The germline V gene has CDR1 MGHDK and CDR2 SYGVNS. The CDR3 coding sequence is TGTGCCAGCAGTGAATCGGGGACCGGTTCTAACTATGGCTACACCTTC. This translates into CASSESGTGSNYGYTF.

The chain has TRBV4-1 and TRBJ1-1, with TRBD1 identical over 8 bases. J gave up 8 bases and V 6 bases, and 11 bases lay outside the gene matches. This CDR3 region has 14 residues. Per the germline V gene, CDR1 is MGHRA and CDR2 is YSYEKL. CDR3 nucleotides: TGCGCCAGCAGGAAGGGACAGGACAACTCGGAAGCTTTCTTT. Residues: CASRKGQDNSEAFF.

The chain combines TRBV10-2 with TRBJ2-2, with D possibly being TRBD1 or TRBD2 (5 bases each). This CDR3 spans 13 amino acids. V lost 4 bases, J lost 3 bases, and 6 bases lay in between. Germline CDR1 and CDR2: WSHSY and SAAADI. The CDR3: CASSGGYTGELFF. For the CDR3, the DNA is TGCGCCAGCAGTGGGGGGTACACCGGGGAGCTGTTTTTT.

This sequence joins TRBV10-3 and TRBJ2-7; 10 nucleotides align to TRBD2. Trimming took 5 bases from V and 4 from J; bases not matched to a gene: 2. This CDR3 has 13 residues. The germline gives CDR1 ENHRY, CDR2 SYGVKD. The CDR3 loop is CAISKLAGYEQYF. CDR3 sequence (DNA): TGTGCCATCAGTAAACTAGCGGGGTACGAGCAGTACTTC.

V usage is TRBV2 and J usage is TRBJ1-2; D ambiguous. The CDR3 covers 13 residues. Germline V CDR1 and CDR2: SNHLY, FYNNEI. The V gene lost 7 bases and the J gene lost 6 bases, with 15 bases spanning the gap. The DNA for the CDR3 is TGTGCCAGCAACCTTGGACTAGGTGATGGCTACACCTTC. Its protein product is CASNLGLGDGYTF.

The chain carries TRBV5-1 and TRBJ2-1, with D perhaps matching TRBD2 (6 bases). CDR1 is SGHRS, CDR2 YFSETQ, per germline. The CDR3 runs 17 residues. V shed 4 bases and J shed 7 bases, with 24 bases lying between them. The CDR3 DNA is TGCGCCAGCAGCCCCGACCACACCCAGGAGGGTCGAAATGAGCAGTTCTTC. It is translated as CASSPDHTQEGRNEQFF.

The rearrangement links TRBV28 to TRBJ1-4; the D gene is possibly TRBD1 (6 bases). V dropped 5 bases and J dropped 4 bases, with 11 bases sitting between them. Germline V gives CDR1 MDHEN, CDR2 SYDVKM. The CDR3 is 14 residues long. This CDR3 is CASSDRTLNEKLFF. The CDR3 nucleotides read TGTGCCAGCAGTGACAGGACCCTTAATGAAAAACTGTTTTTT.

V usage is TRBV7-9 and J usage is TRBJ1-5, with no clear D. Trimming shortened V by 3 bases and J by 5 bases, and 11 bases separated the two germline ends. Germline values: CDR1 SEHNR, CDR2 FQNEAQ (reference sequence). The CDR3 has 14 residues. Here the CDR3 DNA reads TGTGCCAGCAGCTTCAGCGGTGGAGATCAGCCCCAGCATTTT. Encoded protein: CASSFSGGDQPQHF.